This T cell receptor beta chain emerged from a study of blood T cell repertoires in COVID-19 (TCRdb year 2020). The study in broad terms: Samples covering the acute and convalescent phases of COVID-19 were provided by collaborators in the United States, Italy and Spain. The prospective study material was composed of cDNA or gDNA derived from T cells, B-cell-depleted T cells, or PBMCs. The dataset comprised deeply sampled blood TCRbeta repertoires from subjects exposed to, actively infected with, or recovered from COVID-19. The repertoires were released in a freely available public database meant as a resource for research on the immune response to SARS-CoV-2. Samples were obtained from the ongoing ImmuneRACE study (first 160 participants) and from approximately 1,200 subjects provided by 6 global collaborators. A de-identified subject ID, COVID-19 status, age in years and sex were almost always included in the sample metadata. HLA class I and class II types, where available, came from metadata supplied by the sample provider rather than from assay-based typing.

V and J are trimmed by 6 bases and 6 bases, and the gene matches miss 7 bases of the junction. Including cysteine and phenylalanine, the CDR3 has 14 amino acids. The CDR3 DNA has 42 bases and is translated from base 1. From the germline V gene, CDR1 is MNHEY and CDR2 is SVGAGI. Collaborating institutions collected whole blood in K2EDTA tubes following their own protocols. For TCRbeta analysis, collaborators shipped samples in one of three forms: frozen whole blood, isolated PBMCs, or DNA extracted from either of those sample types. Study-wide conclusions, independent of this receptor: The quantity of clinical and demographic metadata differed by source and by participant and was supplied without curation.

Points on this clone: Its antigen is not yet known. No much larger clonotype is one base removed from it; base qualities were not supplied.

The immunoSEQ Assay, a bias-controlled multiplex PCR, was used to amplify TCRbeta CDR3 regions from genomic DNA. Processing in the source paper ran as follows. The number of nucleated cells in each sample was estimated from the amplification of reference gene primers within the assay. Sequence reads were collapsed and filtered to measure the absolute abundance of every unique TCRbeta CDR3 rearrangement. Productive Simpson clonality was computed per sample as the square root of Simpson's diversity index over productive rearrangements. TCRdb re-hosts the immuneACCESS table, in-frame sequences only. Its copies lack some clones; in the studies checked, an unresolved V gene accounts for under half of them, and the cause for the rest is not known. From that table come the V and J calls and clone size; the DNA was used to work out D and trimming. This sample holds about 45,000 clones; about 85% were observed only once. The biggest ten clones account for 9.6% of the sample.

The sequence joins TRBV6-5 to TRBJ2-2, with 7 central nucleotides matching TRBD1. The sequence derives from a woman older than 75 with active COVID-19. The sequencing sample was made of peripheral blood. The DNA reads TGTGCCAGCAGCCTAAGACAGGGACCCGGGGAGCTGTTTTTT. This yields the protein CASSLRQGPGELFF.